Below are 13 T cell receptor beta chains sequenced from a single sample in a study of cytomegalovirus exposure and HLA in healthy donors. The PCR was carried out with 60 Vbeta primers and 13 Jbeta primers. Here immunoSEQ multiplex PCR was the method, and the copy in TCRdb shows in-frame clones only, minus some. The table has about 150,000 clones, over 60% seen once. Sequences were obtained from PBMCs. These TCRs come from a man aged 35-49 years in good health and CMV-seronegative.

This clone appeared a few times. The rearrangement joins TRBV4-3 to TRBJ1-2; 8 bases fit TRBD1. Germline trimming cut 4 bases from V and 3 bases from J; bases unmatched to any gene: 1. The germline CDR1 and CDR2 sequences are LGHNA and YSLEER. The CDR3 spans 13 residues. The CDR3 spells CASSLGQDYGYTF. CDR3 in DNA: TGCGCCAGCAGCCTGGGACAGGACTATGGCTACACCTTC.

The genes are TRBV10-3 and TRBJ1-6; the match to TRBD1 covers 8 bases. Germline V CDR1 and CDR2: ENHRY, SYGVKD. This CDR3 has 13 amino acids. The V gene end was trimmed by 10 bases and the J gene end by 8 bases; junction bases not matched to a gene: 7. This chain's CDR3 is CASTGGPDSPLHF. The CDR3 bases are TGTGCCAGTACAGGGGGGCCGGATTCACCCCTCCACTTT.

This rearrangement joins TRBV15 to TRBJ1-3; 9 bases align to TRBD1. CDR3 size: 16 residues. The trim removed 5 bases at V and 1 base at J, leaving 6 bases unmatched. Looked up from germline, CDR1 is LNHNV and CDR2 is YYDKDF (reference sequence). CDR3 protein: CATSGGDRASGNTIYF. CDR3 DNA: TGTGCCACCAGCGGGGGGGACAGGGCTTCTGGAAACACCATATATTTT.

V gene TRBV29-1 combines with J gene TRBJ1-4; TRBD1 aligns across 9 bases. The CDR3 spans 15 residues. Germline V gives CDR1 SQVTM, CDR2 ANQGSEA. V was clipped by 6 bases and J by 7 bases; unmatched bases: 12. In DNA, the CDR3 is TGCAGCGTAGTCACACCGGGACAGGGAAGTGAAAAACTGTTTTTT. It encodes CSVVTPGQGSEKLFF.

The chain is built from TRBV5-1 and TRBJ1-1, with D uncertain. V lost 0 bases and J 0 bases, leaving 6 bases between the germline ends. Germline V gene sequence: CDR1 SGHRS, CDR2 YFSETQ. The CDR3 is 14 residues long. This CDR3 is CASSLGVVNTEAFF. Here the CDR3 DNA reads TGCGCCAGCAGCTTGGGCGTTGTGAACACTGAAGCTTTCTTT.

The chain uses TRBV27 and TRBJ2-1, with unresolved D. V lost 3 bases and J 2 bases, leaving 11 bases between the germline ends. Germline lookup yields CDR1 MNHEY and CDR2 SMNVEV (reference sequence). There are 15 residues in the CDR3. CDR3 in DNA: TGTGCCAGCAGTTTGTGGGCAGGTGCCTACAATGAGCAGTTCTTC. Amino acid sequence: CASSLWAGAYNEQFF.

The chain employs TRBV28 and TRBJ2-7; the match to TRBD1 covers 7 bases. Trimming at V came to 5 bases and at J to 2 bases, leaving 6 bases not matched to a gene. The germline gives CDR1 MDHEN, CDR2 SYDVKM. CDR3 length equals 14 residues. The CDR3 here is CASSITGTAYEQYF. The CDR3 region has the DNA TGTGCCAGCAGTATAACCGGGACAGCCTACGAGCAGTACTTC.

The rearrangement uses TRBV19 and TRBJ1-1; the D gene is possibly TRBD1 (6 bases). CDR3 size: 16 residues. Germline assignment: CDR1 LNHDA and CDR2 SQIVND (reference sequence). Trimming cost V 0 bases and J 0 bases, with 11 bases left between them. CDR3 sequence: CASSIDLGAVNTEAFF. The CDR3 DNA reads as TGTGCCAGTAGTATAGATCTGGGGGCGGTGAACACTGAAGCTTTCTTT.

The V call is TRBV18, the J call TRBJ1-4; possible D gene TRBD1, 5 bases. Germline V gene lookup returns CDR1 KGHSH and CDR2 LQKENI. The CDR3 loop spans 15 amino acids. The V end was cut by 2 bases, the J end by 8 bases, with 15 bases between. The CDR3: CASSPTAGVGEKLFF. CDR3 sequence (DNA): TGTGCCAGCTCACCAACGGCGGGGGTCGGGGAAAAACTGTTTTTT.

The CDR3, as DNA: TGTGCCAGCGCGGGAGGGGTAGAGACCCAGTACTTC. Amino acids: CASAGGVETQYF. V gene TRBV28 combines with J gene TRBJ2-5; 9 bases line up with TRBD2. The CDR3 is 12 amino acids. Trimming cost V 8 bases and J 4 bases; bases outside gene matches: 2. Germline CDR1 and CDR2: MDHEN and SYDVKM.

The chain combines TRBV9 with TRBJ2-7; 10 bases map to TRBD2. Germline values: CDR1 SGDLS, CDR2 YYNGEE. The CDR3 spans 15 residues. Trimming at V came to 4 bases and at J to 2 bases, leaving 6 bases not matched to a gene. This CDR3 reads CASSPRTSGAYEQYF. CDR3 DNA: TGTGCCAGCAGCCCTCGGACTAGCGGTGCCTACGAGCAGTACTTC.

The V gene is TRBV29-1, the J gene TRBJ1-4, with D hard to call. The CDR3 loop spans 12 amino acids. Looked up from germline, CDR1 is SQVTM and CDR2 is ANQGSEA. V lost 1 base and J 6 bases, leaving 6 bases between the germline ends. The CDR3, as DNA: TGCAGCGTTGAAGGGGAGGATGAAAAACTGTTTTTT. Its translation is CSVEGEDEKLFF.

The chain recombines TRBV9 with TRBJ2-5, with D hard to call. CDR1 and CDR2 (germline): SGDLS, YYNGEE. The ends were cut back, 0 bases at V and 2 bases at J, with 11 bases in the middle. The CDR3 length is 15 residues. CDR3: CASSVGEAVQETQYF. The CDR3 DNA reads as TGTGCCAGCAGCGTAGGCGAGGCCGTACAAGAGACCCAGTACTTC.